The 28 T cell receptor beta chains in this list originate from one sample, sequenced in a study of cytomegalovirus exposure and HLA in healthy donors. It was with 60 Vbeta and 13 Jbeta primers that the PCR ran. Clones were sequenced by immunoSEQ multiplex PCR, and TCRdb holds only the in-frame ones, with some missing. The sample lists some 200,000 clones; roughly 9.4% were seen once. The sample comprised PBMCs. The origin of the receptors is a young woman in good health and CMV-seropositive.

The J gene is TRBJ2-7, the V gene TRBV11-2; maybe TRBD2 (5 bases). CDR1 SGHAT and CDR2 FQNNGV come from the germline V gene. This CDR3 has 15 amino acids. V was trimmed by 0 bases and J by 3 bases, leaving 12 bases between them. In DNA, the CDR3 is TGTGCCAGCAGCTTAGATCCCCGGACTGACTACGAGCAGTACTTC. It yields the protein CASSLDPRTDYEQYF.

The sample holds a few counts of this clone. This rearrangement joins TRBV6-6 to TRBJ2-5; no definite D call. V shed 6 bases and J shed 2 bases, with 4 bases lying between them. The germline V gene has CDR1 MNHNY and CDR2 SVGAGI (reference sequence). There are 11 residues in the CDR3. CDR3 bases: TGTGCCAGCAGGACTCAAGAGACCCAGTACTTC. As protein: CASRTQETQYF.

The V call is TRBV19, the J call TRBJ1-2; no clear D gene. V was cut by 3 bases and J by 4 bases, with 9 bases left in between. The CDR3 has 13 residues. From germline, CDR1 is LNHDA and CDR2 SQIVND (reference sequence). The DNA for the CDR3 is TGTGCCAGTAGTATGGGCCTTCTCTATGGCTACACCTTC. Encoded protein: CASSMGLLYGYTF. Full variable domain (missing parts from reference TRBV19 and TRBJ1-2): DGGITQSPKYLFRKEGQNVTLSCEQNLNHDAMYWYRQDPGQGLRLIYYSQIVNDFQKGDIAEGYSVSREKKESFPLTVTSAQKNPTAFYLCASSMGLLYGYTFGSGTRLTVV.

The chain has TRBV11-2 and TRBJ2-7, with D tentatively TRBD1 (6 bases). Deletions cut 3 bases from V and 3 bases from J, with 18 bases between. Per germline, CDR1 SGHAT and CDR2 FQNNGV. The CDR3 is 16 amino acids. The CDR3 nucleotides read TGTGCCAGCAGCTTCATGACACGGGCCAGGGGCTACGAGCAGTACTTC. Protein product: CASSFMTRARGYEQYF. Variable domain in full (rest from reference TRBV11-2 and TRBJ2-7): EAGVAQSPRYKIIEKRQSVAFWCNPISGHATLYWYQQILGQGPKLLIQFQNNGVVDDSQLPKDRFSAERLKGVDSTLKIQPAKLEDSAVYLCASSFMTRARGYEQYFGPGTRLTVT.

This chain connects TRBV27 to TRBJ2-3, with a possible D match to TRBD1 (5 bases). The CDR3 is made up of 15 amino acids. CDR1 MNHEY and CDR2 SMNVEV come from the germline V gene (reference sequence). V was shortened by 2 bases and J by 2 bases, with 11 bases between the two germline ends. The CDR3 protein is CASSLKGLPTDTQYF. The CDR3, as DNA: TGTGCCAGCAGTTTAAAGGGGTTACCCACAGATACGCAGTATTTT.

V usage is TRBV7-2 and J usage is TRBJ2-7, with 7 bases aligning to TRBD2. V shed 4 bases, J shed 0 bases, and the junction held 9 bases outside the gene matches. The CDR3 spans 16 residues. The germline gives CDR1 SGHTA, CDR2 FQGNSA. The CDR3 region is CASSSKTSLHSYEQYF. The CDR3 DNA reads TGTGCCAGCAGCTCAAAGACTAGCTTGCACTCCTACGAGCAGTACTTC.

The chain recombines TRBV28 with TRBJ2-5, with D maybe TRBD1 (6 bases). Trimming stripped 2 bases from V and 4 bases from J, with 14 bases between. Germline V gene sequence: CDR1 MDHEN, CDR2 SYDVKM. The CDR3 has 15 amino acids. CDR3 region: CASSLGLGAVETQYF. The CDR3 DNA sequence: TGTGCCAGCAGTTTAGGACTGGGGGCTGTAGAGACCCAGTACTTC. Full variable domain (rest looked up from reference TRBV28 and TRBJ2-5): DVKVTQSSRYLVKRTGEKVFLECVQDMDHENMFWYRQDPGLGLRLIYFSYDVKMKEKGDIPEGYSVSREKKERFSLILESASTNQTSMYLCASSLGLGAVETQYFGPGTRLLVL.

A word on this clone: The identical CDR3 is also encoded by other nucleotide sequences in the sample. The V call is TRBV6-6, the J call TRBJ1-4, with 7 nucleotides matching TRBD1. The CDR3 runs to 14 residues. The germline CDR1 and CDR2 sequences are MNHNY and SVGAGI (reference sequence). V lost 1 base to trimming and J lost 11 bases; unmatched junction nucleotides: 7. CDR3 protein: CASSYLSGTEKLFF. The CDR3, as DNA: TGTGCCAGCAGTTACTTATCCGGGACAGAGAAACTGTTTTTT.

V is TRBV19 and J is TRBJ1-5; 10 positions agree with TRBD1. The ends lost 11 bases at V and 6 bases at J; junction bases unmatched: 7. Per the germline V gene, CDR1 is LNHDA and CDR2 is SQIVND (reference sequence). This CDR3 has 13 residues. CDR3 in amino acids: CACRQGAVQPQHF. For the CDR3, the DNA is TGTGCCTGTCGACAGGGGGCCGTTCAGCCCCAGCATTTT.

This CDR3 reads CAISESVTSGHNEQFF. In nucleotides, the CDR3 is TGTGCCATCAGTGAGTCTGTGACTAGCGGTCACAATGAGCAGTTCTTC. The chain joins TRBV10-3 to TRBJ2-1; TRBD2 agrees at 9 bases. Germline CDR1 reads ENHRY; CDR2 reads SYGVKD. CDR3 length: 16 amino acids. V lost 0 bases, J lost 5 bases, and 5 bases stayed unmatched.

The rearrangement joins TRBV18 to TRBJ1-5, with 7 positions matching TRBD1. J was trimmed by 5 bases and V by 5 bases; bases with no gene match: 3. Per the germline V gene, CDR1 is KGHSH and CDR2 is LQKENI. The CDR3 has 13 amino acids. Here the CDR3 reads CASSGTGDQPQHF. CDR3 sequence (DNA): TGTGCCAGCTCAGGCACAGGGGATCAGCCCCAGCATTTT.

The chain joins TRBV7-9 to TRBJ1-2; D ambiguous. V dropped 5 bases and J dropped 2 bases, with 24 bases sitting between them. The CDR3 totals 18 residues. CDR1 is SEHNR, CDR2 FQNEAQ, per germline (reference sequence). The CDR3 DNA follows: TGTGCCAGCAGCCGAGAACCTATAAAGACCCGGAGGAACTATGGCTACACCTTC. Residues: CASSREPIKTRRNYGYTF.

This clone has more than one count but fewer than ten. This chain joins TRBV19 and TRBJ2-1; 7 nucleotides align to TRBD1. V was pared by 6 bases and J by 6 bases, with 20 bases of the junction left unmatched. The CDR3 is 18 amino acids. Looked up from germline, CDR1 is LNHDA and CDR2 is SQIVND (reference sequence). The chain's CDR3 is CASRNRDPTGARSNEQFF. The DNA of the CDR3 is TGTGCCAGTAGGAATAGGGACCCTACAGGGGCGAGAAGCAATGAGCAGTTCTTC.

The V gene is TRBV29-1, the J gene TRBJ2-7, with 8 bases that match TRBD1. The CDR3 covers 14 residues. CDR1 is SQVTM, CDR2 ANQGSEA, per germline. After removal of 6 bases from V and 2 bases from J, the junction contained 9 bases not matched to a gene. In DNA form, the CDR3 reads TGCAGCGTCCACCTCGGGGGACAGGCCTACGAGCAGTACTTC. This translates into CSVHLGGQAYEQYF.

The sample holds a few counts of this clone. The chain employs TRBV6-6 and TRBJ2-7; TRBD1 is a possible D gene (5 bases). The V end lost 8 bases, the J end lost 2 bases, and 13 bases lay between the germline ends. Germline-derived CDR1 and CDR2 are MNHNY and SVGAGI (reference sequence). The CDR3 is made up of 13 amino acids. The CDR3 region is CASEQETTYEQYF. CDR3 nucleotide sequence: TGTGCCAGCGAACAGGAGACAACCTACGAGCAGTACTTC.

J is TRBJ1-1 and V is TRBV9, with D possibly TRBD1 on 5 matching bases. V was pared by 3 bases and J by 5 bases, with 17 bases between. Germline values: CDR1 SGDLS, CDR2 YYNGEE. The CDR3 runs 15 residues. In DNA form, the CDR3 reads TGTGCCAGCAGCGCCCTCGGGGGGAGTCAAACTGAAGCTTTCTTT. Translated: CASSALGGSQTEAFF.

This clone has a handful of counts. This chain connects TRBV6-1 to TRBJ2-7, with TRBD1 matching 8 bases. Germline values: CDR1 MNHNS, CDR2 SASEGT. CDR3 size: 14 residues. The junction had 7 bases not matched to a gene; V was cut back by 5 bases and J by 4 bases. The CDR3 region is CASSTARTGYEQYF. DNA of the CDR3: TGTGCCAGCAGTACCGCCAGGACAGGGTACGAGCAGTACTTC.

V gene TRBV2 combines with J gene TRBJ2-7, with 7 nucleotides matching TRBD1. This CDR3 has 13 amino acids. Germline lookup yields CDR1 SNHLY and CDR2 FYNNEI. V lost 7 bases and J lost 5; bases outside the gene matches: 8. The CDR3 region has the DNA TGTGCCAGCACTATGACAGGGTGGGACGAGCAGTACTTC. This codes for CASTMTGWDEQYF. Based on the CDR3 plus reference TRBV2 and TRBJ2-7, the full variable domain is EPEVTQTPSHQVTQMGQEVILRCVPISNHLYFYWYRQILGQKVEFLVSFYNNEISEKSEIFDDQFSVERPDGSNFTLKIRSTKLEDSAMYFCASTMTGWDEQYFGPGTRLTVT.

This clone showed up just a few times. This chain joins TRBV5-4 and TRBJ2-3, with TRBD2 identical over 7 bases. The CDR3 has 14 amino acids. Per the germline V gene, CDR1 is SGHNT and CDR2 is YYREEE (reference sequence). Unmatched junction bases numbered 6, after V lost 2 bases and J lost 6 bases. The CDR3 here is CASSFREAADTQYF. CDR3 DNA: TGTGCCAGCAGCTTTCGGGAGGCAGCGGATACGCAGTATTTT.

In its sample, this clone was seen a few times. The rearrangement uses TRBV6-1 and TRBJ2-3, with D maybe TRBD2 (5 bases). Germline assignment: CDR1 MNHNS and CDR2 SASEGT. With 0 bases removed from V and 2 bases from J, the gap between germline ends came to 18 bases. CDR3 size: 18 residues. The DNA for the CDR3 is TGTGCCAGCAGTGAAGCGCGGCCCGGGGTTCCCTACACAGATACGCAGTATTTT. Translated: CASSEARPGVPYTDTQYF.

This clone was found a few times. The chain recombines TRBV5-4 with TRBJ2-1, with 7 positions matching TRBD2. This CDR3 contains 15 residues. CDR1 is SGHNT, CDR2 YYREEE, per germline (reference sequence). J was trimmed by 7 bases and V by 3 bases; bases with no gene match: 10. The CDR3 here is CASSSTSARLNEQFF. The CDR3 region has the DNA TGTGCCAGCAGCTCAACTAGCGCCCGTCTGAATGAGCAGTTCTTC.

This clone was recorded a few times. The chain combines TRBV6-5 with TRBJ2-2; tentative D call: TRBD2 (6 bases). Trimming removed 2 bases from V and 2 bases from J, with 9 bases in between. CDR3 length equals 15 residues. Per germline, CDR1 MNHEY and CDR2 SVGAGI. For the CDR3, the DNA is TGTGCCAGCAGTTACGGACTACCCAACACCGGGGAGCTGTTTTTT. It encodes CASSYGLPNTGELFF.

The chain employs TRBV11-2 and TRBJ2-2; 7 bases map to TRBD2. V dropped 0 bases and J dropped 4; count of bases not matched to a gene: 8. CDR1 is SGHAT and CDR2 is FQNNGV in the germline V gene. The CDR3 is 17 residues long. The CDR3 DNA reads as TGTGCCAGCAGCTTAGATACTGCGGGAGCGCTCACCGGGGAGCTGTTTTTT. Translation gives CASSLDTAGALTGELFF.

This clone turned up a few times. The chain couples TRBV28 to TRBJ2-7; the D gene is possibly TRBD1 (6 bases). Germline V gene sequence: CDR1 MDHEN, CDR2 SYDVKM. Between the trimmed V and J ends, which lost 5 bases and 5 bases, there was a span of 10 bases. This CDR3 is 12 amino acids long. The CDR3 loop is CASSTSGDEQYF. The CDR3 coding sequence is TGTGCCAGCAGTACCTCAGGGGACGAGCAGTACTTC.

This clone was found a few times. The chain has TRBV14 and TRBJ1-1; the match to TRBD1 covers 7 bases. The CDR3 is 14 amino acids. J gave up 4 bases and V 4 bases, and 6 bases lay outside the gene matches. Germline CDR1 reads SGHDN; CDR2 reads FVKESK. This CDR3 is CASSPPYRGTEAFF. The CDR3 DNA follows: TGTGCCAGCAGCCCCCCCTACAGGGGCACTGAAGCTTTCTTT.

The chain couples TRBV27 to TRBJ1-2; 9 nucleotides agree with TRBD1. V lost 5 bases, J lost 7 bases, and 14 bases stayed unmatched. This CDR3 has 16 residues. Germline loops: CDR1 MNHEY, CDR2 SMNVEV (reference sequence). This CDR3 is CASSRERDRVIGGYTF. The CDR3 DNA is TGTGCCAGCAGTCGGGAACGGGACAGGGTAATTGGTGGCTACACCTTC.

The CDR3, as DNA: TGTGCCACCAGCTCCGGGACTAGCGGGAGGGGAGAGACCCAGTACTTC. Its protein is CATSSGTSGRGETQYF. The gene calls are TRBV15 and TRBJ2-5, with 16 positions matching TRBD2. V trimming: 5 bases; J trimming: 4 bases; junction bases outside the gene matches: 4. Germline V gene sequence: CDR1 LNHNV, CDR2 YYDKDF (reference sequence). CDR3 size: 16 residues. Together with reference TRBV15 and TRBJ2-5, the CDR3 gives the full variable domain: DAMVIQNPRYQVTQFGKPVTLSCSQTLNHNVMYWYQQKSSQAPKLLFHYYDKDFNNEADTPDNFQSRRPNTSFCFLDIRSPGLGDTAMYLCATSSGTSGRGETQYFGPGTRLLVL.

This clone showed up just a few times. The rearrangement links TRBV10-3 to TRBJ2-7; D is possibly TRBD2 (5 bases). This CDR3 spans 13 amino acids. V lost 6 bases, J lost 3 bases, and 12 bases lay in between. The germline V gene has CDR1 ENHRY and CDR2 SYGVKD. DNA for the CDR3: TGTGCCATCAGATCCGGAGGAAACTACGAGCAGTACTTC. Translated, it gives CAIRSGGNYEQYF.